This entry describes one T cell receptor (beta chain). V gave up 5 bases and J gave up 4 bases, with 13 bases separating them. The CDR3 covers 13 residues. Germline lookup yields CDR1 GTSNPN and CDR2 SVGIG (reference sequence). This record belongs to a study of CD8 T cells in Susac syndrome. Reverse transcription used 0.5 to 1 ug RNA and random hexamers. From the immunoSEQ multiplex PCR reads, TCRdb called clonotypes with MiXCR, one entry per CDR3 protein. The sample shows 300,000 to 350,000 distinct CDR3 sequences, 90% to 95% of them seen only once. The authors sequenced TCR beta from blood CD8+ and CD4+ T cells.

V gene TRBV30 combines with J gene TRBJ2-3; unclear D gene. The sequence was obtained from a human donor with multiple sclerosis. The sample comprised CD4+ T cells from PBMCs. CDR3 sequence reads: CAWEVLLPDTQYF. CDR3 bases: TGTGCCTGGGAGGTCCTGCTCCCAGATACGCAGTATTTT. The variable domain in full, with the rest retrieved from reference TRBV30 and TRBJ2-3, is SQTIHQWPATLVQPVGSPLSLECTVEGTSNPNLYWYRQAAGRGLQLLFYSVGIGQISSEVPQNLSASRPQDRQFILSSKKLLLSDSGFYLCAWEVLLPDTQYFGPGTRLTVL.